A single sample is the source of the 9 T cell receptor beta chains below, sequenced in a study of shared clonotypes between healthy human individuals. Some clones are missing from TCRdb's copy, which holds only in-frame ones; the method was immunoSEQ multiplex PCR. This sample yields about 1.5 million clones, of which 95% to 99% are seen a single time; about 0.45% belongs to the top ten. Source material: naive CD4+ T cells sorted from blood. Specified subset: CD45RA+ positively selected. The receptors shown here come from a young man in good health.

This clone has a single count. The CDR3 bases are TGCGCCAGCAGCAGGTCTGGACAGGGAATTTACGAGCAGTACTTC. Translation gives CASSRSGQGIYEQYF. The V gene is TRBV5-1, the J gene TRBJ2-7, with 8 bases that match TRBD1. The CDR3 totals 15 residues. Trimming removed 4 bases from V and 4 bases from J; junction bases left unmatched: 10. CDR1 and CDR2 (germline): SGHRS, YFSETQ.

The gene calls are TRBV5-4 and TRBJ2-1; 13 bases fit TRBD2. CDR1 and CDR2 (germline): SGHNT, YYREEE (reference sequence). Germline trimming cut 4 bases from V and 6 bases from J; bases unmatched to any gene: 7. The CDR3 spans 16 residues. The CDR3 here is CASSQLAGGLGNEQFF. The CDR3 DNA is TGTGCCAGCAGCCAACTAGCGGGAGGGTTGGGCAATGAGCAGTTCTTC.

This rearrangement joins TRBV10-1 to TRBJ2-1; 9 bases fit TRBD1. CDR1 is WNHNN, CDR2 SYGVQD, per germline (reference sequence). The V gene end was trimmed by 4 bases and the J gene end by 9 bases; junction bases not matched to a gene: 4. The CDR3 covers 13 residues. CDR3 nucleotides: TGCGCCAGCAGTGGGTACAGGGGGCGTGAGCAGTTCTTC. Translating it yields CASSGYRGREQFF.

A note on this clone: Other DNA sequences from this sample encode an identical CDR3 as well. CDR3 in DNA: TGCGCCAGCAGCTTGGCAGCTCCTAGCACAGATACGCAGTATTTT. Translated: CASSLAAPSTDTQYF. V and J are TRBV5-1 and TRBJ2-3; no clear D gene. There are 15 residues in the CDR3. Trimming left V 0 bases short and J 0 bases short, with 8 bases between. Germline-derived CDR1 and CDR2 are SGHRS and YFSETQ.

This clone was seen only once. The rearrangement links TRBV18 to TRBJ2-7; 9 bases are shared with TRBD2. The CDR3 has 15 amino acids. Germline V CDR1 and CDR2: KGHSH, LQKENI. The trim removed 3 bases at V and 4 bases at J, leaving 7 bases unmatched. The chain's CDR3 is CASSPSGLAIYEQYF. The DNA of the CDR3 is TGTGCCAGCTCACCTTCAGGACTAGCGATATACGAGCAGTACTTC.

The rearrangement links TRBV7-3 to TRBJ2-2; the match to TRBD1 covers 7 bases. This CDR3 comprises 14 residues. In germline, CDR1 is SGHTA, CDR2 FQGTGA. V lost 5 bases and J lost 5; bases outside the gene matches: 5. CDR3: CASSHRGRTGELFF. CDR3 nucleotide sequence: TGTGCCAGCAGCCACAGGGGTCGGACCGGGGAGCTGTTTTTT.

The chain couples TRBV7-9 to TRBJ1-2; D is unclear. The CDR3 consists of 12 residues. Trimming took off 4 bases at V and 6 bases at J, with 9 bases between the two ends. Germline V gives CDR1 SEHNR, CDR2 FQNEAQ (reference sequence). The CDR3: CASSSNMDGYTF. CDR3 coding DNA: TGTGCCAGCAGCTCGAACATGGATGGCTACACCTTC.

This rearrangement joins TRBV15 to TRBJ2-1, with 8 positions matching TRBD2. Germline CDR1 reads LNHNV; CDR2 reads YYDKDF (reference sequence). The trim removed 6 bases at V and 7 bases at J, leaving 8 bases unmatched. This CDR3 spans 14 amino acids. The CDR3 region is CATSRSGSQNEQFF. The CDR3 nucleotides read TGTGCCACCAGTAGAAGCGGGAGCCAGAATGAGCAGTTCTTC.

The chain couples TRBV5-1 to TRBJ1-1, with TRBD1 as a possible D gene (5 bases). The CDR3 contains 14 residues. Germline lookup yields CDR1 SGHRS and CDR2 YFSETQ. Trimming cost V 5 bases and J 2 bases, with 13 bases left between them. This CDR3 is CASRTEGSNTEAFF. The CDR3, as DNA: TGCGCCAGCAGGACTGAGGGGAGTAACACTGAAGCTTTCTTT.